Following are 21 T cell receptor beta chains from one sample sequenced in a study of T cell changes during pregnancy in multiple sclerosis. TCRdb keeps only in-frame clones here, not all; method: immunoSEQ multiplex PCR. The data hold tens of thousands of clones, with over 90% observed a single time. The specimen was CD8+ T cells from peripheral blood mononuclear cells, collected in the third trimester of pregnancy. Receptors originate from a female donor with multiple sclerosis, enrolled in a pregnancy study.

The chain links TRBV27 to TRBJ1-2; no firm D call. Germline lookup yields CDR1 MNHEY and CDR2 SMNVEV (reference sequence). The V and J ends lost 3 bases and 4 bases respectively, with 9 bases between them. The CDR3 extends over 13 amino acids. CDR3 in DNA: TGTGCCAGCAGTTTCGGAAGCGGCTATGGCTACACCTTC. Translated, it gives CASSFGSGYGYTF.

V is TRBV11-1 and J is TRBJ2-2; D perhaps matches TRBD1 (5 bases). V was trimmed by 3 bases and J by 6 bases, leaving 17 bases between them. The CDR3 runs 16 residues. Germline CDR1 is SGHAT and CDR2 is FQDESV (reference sequence). The CDR3 loop reads CASSFGWQGSAGELFF. CDR3 sequence (DNA): TGTGCCAGCAGCTTTGGGTGGCAGGGATCGGCCGGGGAGCTGTTTTTT.

This chain uses TRBV29-1 with TRBJ2-1; 15 bases agree with TRBD2. V trimming: 3 bases; J trimming: 0 bases; junction bases outside the gene matches: 6. The germline V gene encodes CDR1 SQVTM and CDR2 ANQGSEA. The CDR3 totals 18 residues. DNA for the CDR3: TGCAGCGTTGACGGACTAGCGGGAGGGCCAAGCTCCTACAATGAGCAGTTCTTC. It translates to CSVDGLAGGPSSYNEQFF.

This chain uses TRBV19 with TRBJ1-5; a weak D match, TRBD1 (5 bases). Trimming cost V 3 bases and J 4 bases, with 7 bases left between them. Germline loops: CDR1 LNHDA, CDR2 SQIVND (reference sequence). The CDR3 length is 13 residues. The CDR3 reads CASSIRGNQPQHF. For the CDR3, the DNA is TGTGCCAGTAGTATTAGGGGTAATCAGCCCCAGCATTTT.

This clone was seen a single time. V and J are TRBV7-2 and TRBJ2-2, with D maybe TRBD2 (5 bases). Germline V gene lookup returns CDR1 SGHTA and CDR2 FQGNSA. CDR3 length: 15 residues. The V end lost 3 bases, the J end lost 6 bases, and 14 bases lay between the germline ends. DNA for the CDR3: TGTGCCAGCAGCTTGAGGGCTAGCCCCCCCGGGGAGCTGTTTTTT. Protein: CASSLRASPPGELFF.

The chain links TRBV19 to TRBJ1-5; D unclear. The germline CDR1 and CDR2 sequences are LNHDA and SQIVND (reference sequence). V was trimmed by 5 bases and J by 4 bases, leaving 12 bases between them. The CDR3 spans 14 residues. This chain's CDR3 is CASSPVIRNQPQHF. The CDR3 bases are TGTGCCAGTAGTCCCGTCATACGGAATCAGCCCCAGCATTTT.

This chain connects TRBV19 to TRBJ2-1; D gene ambiguous. Trimming left V 7 bases short and J 9 bases short, with 10 bases between. Germline CDR1 is LNHDA and CDR2 is SQIVND (reference sequence). The CDR3 extends over 11 amino acids. The CDR3 bases are TGTGCCAGTACAAATGGCGGTGAGCAGTTCTTC. As protein: CASTNGGEQFF.

The J gene is TRBJ2-2, the V gene TRBV6-4; D is possibly TRBD2 (6 bases). This CDR3 comprises 14 residues. The germline V and J ends were trimmed by 6 bases and 8 bases, with 16 bases remaining between them. Germline-derived CDR1 and CDR2 are MRHNA and SNTAGT. CDR3 amino acids: CASREGTVRGELFF. CDR3 coding DNA: TGTGCCAGCAGGGAGGGCACGGTCCGTGGGGAGCTGTTTTTT.

The chain employs TRBV19 and TRBJ1-2, with unresolved D. Trimming took off 8 bases at V and 4 bases at J, with 14 bases between the two ends. Germline loops: CDR1 LNHDA, CDR2 SQIVND (reference sequence). There are 13 residues in the CDR3. The CDR3 coding sequence is TGTGCCAGTCTGGCCAGGCCCCGCTATGGCTACACCTTC. It translates to CASLARPRYGYTF.

The genes are TRBV4-2 and TRBJ2-5, with D possibly matching TRBD2 (7 bases). Trimming left V 4 bases short and J 5 bases short, with 17 bases between. This CDR3 region has 15 residues. CDR1 is LGHNA and CDR2 is YNFKEQ in the germline V gene. This chain's CDR3 is CASSPYPGRGETQYF. DNA for the CDR3: TGTGCCAGCAGCCCATATCCAGGGAGGGGGGAGACCCAGTACTTC.

The rearrangement joins TRBV19 to TRBJ1-1; weak D call: TRBD1 (5 bases). The CDR3 covers 14 residues. Germline V CDR1 and CDR2: LNHDA, SQIVND (reference sequence). The ends were cut back, 3 bases at V and 0 bases at J, with 8 bases in the middle. The CDR3 coding sequence is TGTGCCAGTAGTATGACAGCTATGAACACTGAAGCTTTCTTT. It encodes CASSMTAMNTEAFF.

The gene calls are TRBV6-5 and TRBJ2-7, with D tentatively TRBD2 (6 bases). Looked up from germline, CDR1 is MNHEY and CDR2 is SVGAGI. The CDR3 is 11 residues long. V lost 3 bases, J lost 7 bases, and 7 bases lay in between. CDR3 region: CASSYAGEQYF. The DNA of the CDR3 is TGTGCCAGCAGTTATGCGGGGGAGCAGTACTTC.

CDR3 region: CASREGLAGSSYNEQFF. CDR3 nucleotides: TGTGCCAGCAGGGAGGGACTAGCGGGCAGCTCCTACAATGAGCAGTTCTTC. V is TRBV2 and J is TRBJ2-1; TRBD2 matches 12 bases. The CDR3 is 17 residues long. Per the germline V gene, CDR1 is SNHLY and CDR2 is FYNNEI. The J segment lost 0 bases and the V segment lost 6 bases, leaving 6 bases of the junction unmatched.

The genes are TRBV7-8 and TRBJ1-4; 8 nucleotides align to TRBD1. CDR1 and CDR2 (germline): SGHVS, FQNEAQ. J was trimmed by 6 bases and V by 1 base; bases with no gene match: 7. The CDR3 is 16 residues long. The CDR3 reads CASSLEASGGDEKLFF. The CDR3 nucleotides are TGTGCCAGCAGCTTAGAAGCATCAGGGGGCGATGAAAAACTGTTTTTT. Using reference TRBV7-8 and TRBJ1-4 for the parts outside the CDR3, the full variable domain is GAGVSQSPRYKVAKRGQDVALRCDPISGHVSLFWYQQALGQGPEFLTYFQNEAQLDKSGLPSDRFFAERPEGSVSTLKIQRTQQEDSAVYLCASSLEASGGDEKLFFGSGTQLSVL.

V and J are TRBV7-9 and TRBJ2-1; 12 positions agree with TRBD2. The CDR3 has 17 amino acids. The germline V gene encodes CDR1 SEHNR and CDR2 FQNEAQ (reference sequence). The V and J ends lost 3 bases and 6 bases, in that order; junction bases with no gene match: 9. As DNA, the CDR3 is TGTGCCAGCAGCTTTTTAACTAGCGGGAGGCTTGGCAATGAGCAGTTCTTC. Translation: CASSFLTSGRLGNEQFF.

The chain employs TRBV10-2 and TRBJ2-1; TRBD2 matches at 11 bases. This CDR3 has 16 residues. V lost 6 bases, J lost 5 bases, and 9 bases stayed unmatched. Germline V gene lookup returns CDR1 WSHSY and CDR2 SAAADI. The CDR3 here is CASRTLAGGPHNEQFF. The CDR3 DNA is TGCGCCAGCAGGACCCTAGCGGGAGGCCCCCACAATGAGCAGTTCTTC.

The rearrangement joins TRBV27 to TRBJ2-5; D may be TRBD2 (6 bases). V was pared by 8 bases and J by 1 base, with 20 bases between. The CDR3 is 16 residues long. The germline gives CDR1 MNHEY, CDR2 SMNVEV (reference sequence). The CDR3 spells CASASPGGLIQETQYF. In nucleotides, the CDR3 is TGTGCCAGCGCCAGCCCCGGGGGATTAATCCAAGAGACCCAGTACTTC.

This chain connects TRBV19 to TRBJ2-7; 12 bases are shared with TRBD1. The CDR3 covers 15 residues. Looked up from germline, CDR1 is LNHDA and CDR2 is SQIVND (reference sequence). V lost 5 bases and J lost 2; bases outside the gene matches: 4. The CDR3 is CASSYGTGGAYEQYF. CDR3 in DNA: TGTGCCAGTAGTTACGGGACAGGGGGCGCCTACGAGCAGTACTTC.

The chain recombines TRBV19 with TRBJ2-7; D is ambiguous. Germline-derived CDR1 and CDR2 are LNHDA and SQIVND (reference sequence). This CDR3 has 14 residues. The V and J ends lost 5 bases and 2 bases respectively, with 13 bases between them. CDR3 protein: CASSPGTRTYEQYF. The CDR3 nucleotides are TGTGCCAGTAGTCCAGGAACAAGAACCTACGAGCAGTACTTC.

The J gene is TRBJ2-1, the V gene TRBV27; 9 positions agree with TRBD1. V was pared by 2 bases and J by 4 bases, with 6 bases of the junction left unmatched. This CDR3 comprises 16 residues. Germline V gives CDR1 MNHEY, CDR2 SMNVEV (reference sequence). For the CDR3, the DNA is TGTGCCAGCAGTTTACTTATGGGACAGGGTTACAATGAGCAGTTCTTC. Translation gives CASSLLMGQGYNEQFF.

This chain uses TRBV21-1 with TRBJ2-5; TRBD2 is taken as the D call from the table, unchecked against the DNA. TRBV21-1 is an annotated pseudogene. This CDR3 is 20 amino acids long. The CDR3 DNA reads as TGTGCCAGCAGCAATCGCCACCTCAGGGGAACTAGCGGGATTCGAGAGACCCAGTACTTC. This sequence encodes CASSNRHLRGTSGIRETQYF.